One and the same sample provided the 15 T cell receptor beta chains below, sequenced in a study of T cells expressing NK-cell markers. Each CDR3 protein gets one entry in TCRdb, which reprocessed the 5' RACE reads and gives no DNA. The listing contains some 440,000 distinct CDR3 sequences. The source material was blood T cells: a sorted CD56 or NKG2C T cell subset, CD4+ or CD8+ T cells, or bulk PBMC T cells (not recorded which). The receptors stem from a woman aged 50 to 60 in good health.

V usage is TRBV2 and J usage is TRBJ2-1; TCRdb outputs TRBD2, but without DNA this stays unchecked. Per the germline V gene, CDR1 is SNHLY and CDR2 is FYNNEI. The CDR3 length is 14 residues. The CDR3: CATKLAGATNEQFF.

The rearrangement links TRBV10-3 to TRBJ2-3; as DNA is missing, the TRBD2 call by TCRdb cannot be tested. Germline V gives CDR1 ENHRY, CDR2 SYGVKD. CDR3 length equals 18 residues. The CDR3 loop reads CAISESELAQTSTDTQYF.

The chain employs TRBV29-1 and TRBJ1-5; no DNA is available, so the TRBD1 call from TCRdb remains unchecked. The CDR3 has 14 residues. Germline lookup yields CDR1 SQVTM and CDR2 ANQGSEA. The CDR3 is CSVGGAGGNQPQHF.

The J gene is TRBJ1-2, the V gene TRBV29-1. In germline, CDR1 is SQVTM, CDR2 ANQGSEA. This CDR3 contains 14 residues. CDR3 residues: CSVGSGFSNYGYTF.

CDR3 in amino acids: CASSPVGGGSYEQYF. This rearrangement joins TRBV5-4 to TRBJ2-7; TCRdb designates TRBD1, a call that cannot be tested without DNA. In germline, CDR1 is SGHNT, CDR2 YYREEE (reference sequence). CDR3 size: 15 residues.

The chain has TRBV3-1 and TRBJ1-1; TCRdb's D call, TRBD1, is unchecked because there is no DNA. This CDR3 has 14 residues. From germline, CDR1 is LGHDT and CDR2 YNNKEL (reference sequence). The CDR3 sequence: CASSQVQGNTEAFF.

The V gene is TRBV19, the J gene TRBJ2-5; the TCRdb D gene call, TRBD1, has no DNA to confirm it. Germline CDR1 reads LNHDA; CDR2 reads SQIVND (reference sequence). The CDR3 contains 12 residues. CDR3: CASSPPQGTQYF.

The chain combines TRBV6-1 with TRBJ1-1. The CDR3 contains 14 residues. Germline V gene data show CDR1 as MNHNS and CDR2 as SASEGT. CDR3 protein: CASSVRRLSTEAFF.

The chain recombines TRBV7-8 with TRBJ2-5. CDR3 size: 15 residues. The germline gives CDR1 SGHVS, CDR2 FQNEAQ. CDR3: CASSLITGTRETQYF.

The V and J genes are TRBV12-3 or TRBV12-4 and TRBJ1-5; lacking DNA, the TRBD1 call made by TCRdb goes unchecked. CDR3 length: 15 residues. This CDR3 is CASDTGTGKRQPQHF.

This chain uses TRBV7-9 with TRBJ2-1. The germline V gene has CDR1 SEHNR and CDR2 FQNEAQ (reference sequence). The CDR3 contains 18 residues. The CDR3 protein is CASSSLDLSGSPYNEQFF.

The gene calls are TRBV12-3 or TRBV12-4 and TRBJ2-3. The CDR3 has 12 residues. This CDR3 is CASSLRKDTQYF.

The chain has TRBV5-4 and TRBJ2-3; TCRdb calls TRBD2, which cannot be checked without DNA. Germline V gene lookup returns CDR1 SGHNT and CDR2 YYREEE (reference sequence). The CDR3 is 16 residues long. The CDR3 spells CASSLYSGGSTDTQYF.

V gene TRBV7-9 combines with J gene TRBJ2-1; TCRdb's D gene call, TRBD1, goes unchecked for lack of DNA. This CDR3 spans 14 amino acids. Germline values: CDR1 SEHNR, CDR2 FQNEAQ (reference sequence). The CDR3 spells CASSIRVGYNEQFF.

The chain is built from TRBV25-1 and TRBJ2-5; the TCRdb D gene call, TRBD2, has no DNA to confirm it. Per the germline V gene, CDR1 is MGHDK and CDR2 is SYGVNS. The CDR3 covers 15 residues. The CDR3 sequence: CASSEWWTDQETQYF.